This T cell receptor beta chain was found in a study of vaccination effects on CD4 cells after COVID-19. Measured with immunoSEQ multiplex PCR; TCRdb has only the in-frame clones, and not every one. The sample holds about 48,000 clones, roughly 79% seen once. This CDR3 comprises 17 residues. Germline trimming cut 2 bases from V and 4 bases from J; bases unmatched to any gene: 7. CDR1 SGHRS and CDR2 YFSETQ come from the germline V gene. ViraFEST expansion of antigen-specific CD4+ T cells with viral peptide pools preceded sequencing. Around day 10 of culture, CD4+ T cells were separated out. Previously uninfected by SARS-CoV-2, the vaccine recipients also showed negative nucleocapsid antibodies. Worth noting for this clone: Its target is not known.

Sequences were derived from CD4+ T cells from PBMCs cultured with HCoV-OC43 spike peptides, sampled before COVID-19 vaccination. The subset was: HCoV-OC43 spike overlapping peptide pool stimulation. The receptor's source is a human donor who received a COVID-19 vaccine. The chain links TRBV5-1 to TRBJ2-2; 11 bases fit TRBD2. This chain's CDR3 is CASSFPSGGFGTGELFF. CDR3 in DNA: TGCGCCAGCAGCTTCCCTAGCGGGGGGTTTGGCACCGGGGAGCTGTTTTTT.